This TCR beta chain appears in the sequencing data of a study of control samples from healthy donors and cancer patients. The germline V and J ends were trimmed by 2 bases and 2 bases, with 6 bases remaining between them. This CDR3 region has 13 residues. Germline V CDR1 and CDR2: SGHTA, FQGNSA. TCRdb's table, derived via immunoSEQ multiplex PCR, lists solely in-frame clones and lacks some. The repertoire consists of roughly 100,000 clones, with 70% to 90% occurring once and the leading ten covering 13% to 15%. This TCR was sampled from a man aged 30 to 39 in good health. The sample was blood. V and J are TRBV7-2 and TRBJ1-1; D is undetermined. CDR3 nucleotides: TGTGCCAGCAGCTTATGGCCTAACACTGAAGCTTTCTTT. Protein product: CASSLWPNTEAFF.